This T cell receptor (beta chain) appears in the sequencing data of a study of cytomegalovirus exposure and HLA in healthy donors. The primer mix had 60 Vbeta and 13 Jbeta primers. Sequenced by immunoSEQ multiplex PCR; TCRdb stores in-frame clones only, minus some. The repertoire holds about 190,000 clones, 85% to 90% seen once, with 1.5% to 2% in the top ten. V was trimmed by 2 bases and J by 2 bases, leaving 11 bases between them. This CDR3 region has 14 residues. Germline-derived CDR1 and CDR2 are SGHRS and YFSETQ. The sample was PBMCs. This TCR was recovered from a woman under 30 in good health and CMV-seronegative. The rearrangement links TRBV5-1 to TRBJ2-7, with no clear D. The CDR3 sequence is CASSFGRVAYEQYF. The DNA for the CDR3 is TGCGCCAGCAGCTTCGGCCGGGTCGCCTACGAGCAGTACTTC.